What follows describes a single T cell receptor beta chain. Its antigen is undetermined. The data originate from a study of T-cell memory formation after mild COVID-19. The wider study: Largely, TCR clusters stayed within a single donor.

TCRalpha and TCRbeta libraries used 5'RACE with constant-segment primers and UMIs. TCRdb redid the calling of the 5' RACE reads with MiXCR, one entry per CDR3 protein. This sample has 580,000 or so distinct CDR3 sequences; about 18% occur once, and the top ten carry about 8.1%. The CDR3 loop spans 13 amino acids. V was clipped by 5 bases and J by 2 bases, with 8 bases between them. The germline V gene encodes CDR1 SGHTA and CDR2 FQGTGA. Study-level results: Day 15 to 85 contracting clones showed balanced CD4/CD8; later expanders leaned CD4+.

This sequence joins TRBV7-3 and TRBJ2-3; no clear D. This TCR was sampled from an adult woman who had mild COVID-19 (a few samples of this study predate the infection). Cell type and time point are not known. The sequenced sample was PBMCs or a T cell subset sorted from them (not recorded which). The CDR3 sequence: CASSTEITDTQYF. For the CDR3, the DNA is TGTGCCAGCAGCACGGAGATCACAGATACGCAGTATTTT.